A selection of T cell receptor beta chains follows, all from one sample in a study of T cells expressing NK-cell markers. TCRdb reprocessed the 5' RACE reads and stores each CDR3 protein as one record, lacking DNA. There are 150,000 to 160,000 distinct CDR3 sequences in the sample, with roughly a third held by the top ten. Sequencing used blood T cells: a sorted CD56 or NKG2C T cell subset, CD4+ or CD8+ T cells, or bulk PBMC T cells (not recorded which). The receptors were gathered from a woman in her forties or fifties in good health. Both conserved end residues are part of each CDR3. Fields, in order: J gene, V gene, CDR3 protein.

J gene: TRBJ1-2; V gene: TRBV20-1; CDR3 protein: CSARDRDSASIYGYTF
J gene: TRBJ2-2; V gene: TRBV27; CDR3 protein: CASSLSPGPSTRTGELFF
J gene: TRBJ1-5; V gene: TRBV15; CDR3 protein: CATSGQRARQPQHF
J gene: TRBJ2-7; V gene: TRBV11-2; CDR3 protein: CASSHAIPGTGIFYEQYF
J gene: TRBJ2-7; V gene: TRBV2; CDR3 protein: CASSNTNVHEQYF
J gene: TRBJ1-3; V gene: TRBV4-1; CDR3 protein: CASSAGVPSGNTIYF
J gene: TRBJ2-2; V gene: TRBV9; CDR3 protein: CASSPLAGEDGELFF
J gene: TRBJ2-5; V gene: TRBV3-1; CDR3 protein: CASSHQTSGSSRETQYF
J gene: TRBJ2-1; V gene: TRBV20-1; CDR3 protein: CSVRSGSGYNEQFF
J gene: TRBJ2-5; V gene: TRBV2; CDR3 protein: CASSPSGRAQETQYF
J gene: TRBJ2-7; V gene: TRBV6-6; CDR3 protein: CASSYSSGTYEQYF
J gene: TRBJ2-7; V gene: TRBV20-1; CDR3 protein: CSARDRASGRLYEQYF
J gene: TRBJ2-2; V gene: TRBV30; CDR3 protein: CAYDRGDTGELFF
J gene: TRBJ1-3; V gene: TRBV4-1; CDR3 protein: CASSQVSGNTIYF
J gene: TRBJ1-5; V gene: TRBV5-1; CDR3 protein: CASSLGRDRVIQPQHF
J gene: TRBJ2-1; V gene: TRBV2; CDR3 protein: CASTQPPNNEQFF
J gene: TRBJ1-2; V gene: TRBV12-3/TRBV12-4; CDR3 protein: CASSLELQGKDGYTF
J gene: TRBJ2-4; V gene: TRBV24-1; CDR3 protein: CATSDGRVGNIQYF
J gene: TRBJ1-1; V gene: TRBV12-3/TRBV12-4; CDR3 protein: CAIWKRADMNTEAFF
J gene: TRBJ2-1; V gene: TRBV27; CDR3 protein: CASSPYSGGALNEQFF
J gene: TRBJ2-5; V gene: TRBV5-1; CDR3 protein: CASGQLGQTETQYF
J gene: TRBJ2-3; V gene: TRBV5-4; CDR3 protein: CATNRYEVTDTQYF
J gene: TRBJ2-1; V gene: TRBV7-9; CDR3 protein: CASSSKPNEQFF
J gene: TRBJ2-5; V gene: TRBV27; CDR3 protein: CASSSSRLAGEETQYF
J gene: TRBJ1-6; V gene: TRBV7-8; CDR3 protein: CASKYRDQAPLHF
J gene: TRBJ2-5; V gene: TRBV4-1; CDR3 protein: CASSPPPGTPNQETQYF
J gene: TRBJ2-7; V gene: TRBV20-1; CDR3 protein: CSAEPGTRDYEQYF
J gene: TRBJ1-5; V gene: TRBV12-3/TRBV12-4; CDR3 protein: CASSLSTGESVNQPQHF
J gene: TRBJ2-1; V gene: TRBV9; CDR3 protein: CASSEGLAGGEEQFF
J gene: TRBJ2-1; V gene: TRBV12-3/TRBV12-4; CDR3 protein: CASDAAGPPYNEQFF
J gene: TRBJ2-7; V gene: TRBV6-1; CDR3 protein: CASSEGWTATYEQYF
J gene: TRBJ2-3; V gene: TRBV12-3/TRBV12-4; CDR3 protein: CASSLSWERDTQYF
J gene: TRBJ2-7; V gene: TRBV7-9; CDR3 protein: CASSSRQGAYEQYF
J gene: TRBJ1-1; V gene: TRBV2; CDR3 protein: CASSDPRTDMNTEAFF
J gene: TRBJ2-1; V gene: TRBV6-4; CDR3 protein: CASSDSVGSISNEQFF
J gene: TRBJ2-6; V gene: TRBV7-7; CDR3 protein: CASSLDLGANVLTF
J gene: TRBJ2-3; V gene: TRBV10-3; CDR3 protein: CAITSSISDTQYF
J gene: TRBJ1-4; V gene: TRBV19; CDR3 protein: CASRTPGQRGEKLFF
J gene: TRBJ1-3; V gene: TRBV12-3/TRBV12-4; CDR3 protein: CASSALLLGNTIYF
J gene: TRBJ2-7; V gene: TRBV12-3/TRBV12-4; CDR3 protein: CASSLGGMFEQYF
J gene: TRBJ2-7; V gene: TRBV4-2; CDR3 protein: CASSQDEGGITYEQYF
J gene: TRBJ1-2; V gene: TRBV12-5; CDR3 protein: CASGSWTGGYTF
J gene: TRBJ2-3; V gene: TRBV24-1; CDR3 protein: CATSSPPEGRSRLADTQYF
J gene: TRBJ2-3; V gene: TRBV2; CDR3 protein: CASSVLAGRGTDTQYF
J gene: TRBJ2-1; V gene: TRBV30; CDR3 protein: CAWSVLAGGFDEQFF
J gene: TRBJ2-7; V gene: TRBV5-5; CDR3 protein: CASSLQGSPYEQYF
J gene: TRBJ2-7; V gene: TRBV13; CDR3 protein: CASSTIGTGTYEQYF
J gene: TRBJ1-5; V gene: TRBV2; CDR3 protein: CASRQNTQGSNQPQHF
J gene: TRBJ1-5; V gene: TRBV5-5; CDR3 protein: CASSANWRGNQPQHF
J gene: TRBJ2-2; V gene: TRBV7-3; CDR3 protein: CASSTWTYGELFF
J gene: TRBJ2-2; V gene: TRBV10-3; CDR3 protein: CAISVSSGTTGELFF
J gene: TRBJ2-2; V gene: TRBV7-3; CDR3 protein: CASSLFSDGADTGELFF
J gene: TRBJ1-4; V gene: TRBV7-9; CDR3 protein: CASGTGNEKLFF
J gene: TRBJ2-7; V gene: TRBV24-1; CDR3 protein: CATSARGERYEQYF
J gene: TRBJ2-1; V gene: TRBV9; CDR3 protein: CASSLDQERDEQFF
J gene: TRBJ2-7; V gene: TRBV29-1; CDR3 protein: CSATGSPYEQYF